This is a list of T cell receptor beta chains from one sample in a study of blood T cell repertoires in COVID-19. Sequenced by immunoSEQ multiplex PCR; TCRdb stores in-frame clones only, minus some. The sample records almost 250,000 clones, roughly 82% being singletons. Specimen: peripheral blood. The receptors shown here come from a woman at least 80 years old with COVID-19, enrolled during active disease. Each CDR3 is given without its conserved first and last residue.

v_gene	j_gene	CDR3aa
TRBV25-1	TRBJ1-2	ASRASNYGYT
TRBV6-5	TRBJ2-7	ASSYSRGSQY
TRBV27	TRBJ2-2	ASSRQGVTGELF
TRBV9	TRBJ1-6	ASSEGVANSPLH
TRBV27	TRBJ1-1	ASSLSATGVTEAF
TRBV10-3	TRBJ1-4	AISDQGLGNEKLF
TRBV24-1	TRBJ2-5	ATSDWDRVQSGETQY
TRBV5-4	TRBJ1-2	ASSPDRSYGYT
TRBV10-3	TRBJ1-1	AITGGLNTEAF
TRBV4-2	TRBJ2-3	ASSQTSGSDTQY
TRBV6-2/TRBV6-3	TRBJ2-5	ASTPGGSGQETQY
TRBV3-1/TRBV3-2	TRBJ1-2	ASSQDQAGDGYT
TRBV7-2	TRBJ1-1	ASSLQGAGTEAF
TRBV6-5	TRBJ1-1	ASREGTGAGTEAF
TRBV6-2/TRBV6-3	TRBJ1-2	ASSLGQSGYT
TRBV3-1/TRBV3-2	TRBJ1-1	ASSRGTRGFAEAF
TRBV7-8	TRBJ1-2	ASSLLSGNYGYT